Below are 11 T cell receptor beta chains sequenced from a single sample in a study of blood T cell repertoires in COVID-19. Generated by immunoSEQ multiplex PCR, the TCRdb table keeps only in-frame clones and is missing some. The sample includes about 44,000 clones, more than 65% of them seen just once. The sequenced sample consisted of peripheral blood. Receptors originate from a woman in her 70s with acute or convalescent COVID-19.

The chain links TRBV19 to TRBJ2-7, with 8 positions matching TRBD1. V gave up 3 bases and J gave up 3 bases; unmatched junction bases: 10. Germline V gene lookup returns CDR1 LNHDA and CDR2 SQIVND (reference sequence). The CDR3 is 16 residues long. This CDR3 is CASSMHHPTGGYEQYF. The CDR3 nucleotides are TGTGCCAGTAGTATGCACCATCCAACAGGGGGCTACGAGCAGTACTTC.

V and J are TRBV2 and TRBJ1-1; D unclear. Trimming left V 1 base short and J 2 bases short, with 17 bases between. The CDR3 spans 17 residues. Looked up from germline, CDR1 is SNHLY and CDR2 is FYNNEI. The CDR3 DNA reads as TGTGCCAGCAGTGAAGTCGATACAGTCTACCGTAACACTGAAGCTTTCTTT. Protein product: CASSEVDTVYRNTEAFF.

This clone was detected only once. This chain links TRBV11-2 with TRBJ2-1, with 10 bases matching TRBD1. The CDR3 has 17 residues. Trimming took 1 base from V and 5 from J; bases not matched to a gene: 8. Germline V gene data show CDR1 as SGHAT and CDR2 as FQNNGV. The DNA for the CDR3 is TGTGCCAGCAGCTTAGCCCTACCGGGACAGGGGAACAATGAGCAGTTCTTC. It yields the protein CASSLALPGQGNNEQFF.

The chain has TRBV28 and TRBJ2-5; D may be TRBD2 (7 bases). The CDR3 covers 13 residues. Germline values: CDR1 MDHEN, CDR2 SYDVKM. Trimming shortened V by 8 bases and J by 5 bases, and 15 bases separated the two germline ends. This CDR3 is CASARGGGETQYF. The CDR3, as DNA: TGTGCCAGCGCCCGGGGCGGGGGCGAGACCCAGTACTTC.

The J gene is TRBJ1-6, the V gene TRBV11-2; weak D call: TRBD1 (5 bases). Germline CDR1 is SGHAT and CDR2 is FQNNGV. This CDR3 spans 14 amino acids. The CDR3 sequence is CATAGTTYNSPLHF. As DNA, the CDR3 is TGTGCAACGGCCGGGACTACTTATAATTCACCCCTCCACTTT.

CDR3 sequence reads: CASSLGPGADTQYF. CDR3 coding DNA: TGTGCCAGCAGCTTGGGGCCAGGGGCAGATACGCAGTATTTT. The chain uses TRBV5-4 and TRBJ2-3, with D perhaps matching TRBD1 (6 bases). Germline CDR1 reads SGHNT; CDR2 reads YYREEE (reference sequence). The CDR3 length is 14 residues. Trimming removed 0 bases at V and 4 bases at J, with 9 bases between.

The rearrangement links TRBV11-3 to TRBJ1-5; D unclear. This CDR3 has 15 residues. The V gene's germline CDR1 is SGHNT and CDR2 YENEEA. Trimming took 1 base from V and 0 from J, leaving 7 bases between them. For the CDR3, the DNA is TGTGCCAGCAGCTTAGGGAGACGTAGCAATCAGCCCCAGCATTTT. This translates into CASSLGRRSNQPQHF.

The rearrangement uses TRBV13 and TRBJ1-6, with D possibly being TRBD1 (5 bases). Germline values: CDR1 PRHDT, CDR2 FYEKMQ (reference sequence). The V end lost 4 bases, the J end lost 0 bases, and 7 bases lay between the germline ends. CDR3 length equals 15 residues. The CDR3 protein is CASSYQGSYNSPLHF. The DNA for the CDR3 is TGTGCCAGCAGCTATCAGGGCTCCTATAATTCACCCCTCCACTTT.

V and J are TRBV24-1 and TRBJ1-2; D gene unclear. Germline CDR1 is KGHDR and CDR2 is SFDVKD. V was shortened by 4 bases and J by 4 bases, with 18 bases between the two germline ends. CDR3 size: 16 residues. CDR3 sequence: CATSEGREDGGYGYTF. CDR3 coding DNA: TGTGCCACCAGTGAGGGGAGGGAAGATGGCGGCTATGGCTACACCTTC.

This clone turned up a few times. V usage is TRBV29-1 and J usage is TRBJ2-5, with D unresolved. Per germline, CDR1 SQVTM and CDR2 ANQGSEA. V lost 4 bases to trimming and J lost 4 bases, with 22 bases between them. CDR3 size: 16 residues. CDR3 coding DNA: TGCAGCGTTGTTGGTTCTCGAGGCCAGAATTTAGAGACCCAGTACTTC. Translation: CSVVGSRGQNLETQYF.

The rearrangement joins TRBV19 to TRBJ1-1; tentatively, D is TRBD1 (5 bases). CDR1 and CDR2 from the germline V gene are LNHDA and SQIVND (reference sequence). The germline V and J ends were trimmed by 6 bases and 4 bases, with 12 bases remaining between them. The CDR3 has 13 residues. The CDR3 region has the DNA TGTGCCAGTAGACCCCAGGGTGGCACTGAAGCTTTCTTT. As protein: CASRPQGGTEAFF.